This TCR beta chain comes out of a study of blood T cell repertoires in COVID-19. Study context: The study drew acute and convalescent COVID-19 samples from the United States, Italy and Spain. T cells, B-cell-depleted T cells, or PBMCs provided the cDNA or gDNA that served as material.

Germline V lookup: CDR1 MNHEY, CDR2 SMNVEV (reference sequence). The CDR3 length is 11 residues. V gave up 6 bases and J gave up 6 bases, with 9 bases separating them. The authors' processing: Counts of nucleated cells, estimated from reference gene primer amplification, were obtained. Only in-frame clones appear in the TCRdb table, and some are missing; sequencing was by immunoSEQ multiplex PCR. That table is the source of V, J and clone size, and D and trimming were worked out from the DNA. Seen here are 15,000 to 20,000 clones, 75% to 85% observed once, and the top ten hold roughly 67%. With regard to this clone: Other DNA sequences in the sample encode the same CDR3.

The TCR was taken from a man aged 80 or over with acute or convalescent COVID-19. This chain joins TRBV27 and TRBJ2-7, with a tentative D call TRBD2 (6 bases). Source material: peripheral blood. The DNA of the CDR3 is TGTGCCAGCAGATGGGGAGGCGAGCAGTACTTC. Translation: CASRWGGEQYF.